This T cell receptor beta chain is from a study of OX40 agonist ivuxolimab in advanced cancers. Background on the study: A male proportion of about 84% was recorded, with mean age approximately 60 years and range roughly 23 to 85.

Details on this clone: Its target is not known.

Blood samples were obtained at baseline, cycle 4 day 1, and cycle 7 day 1. Germline CDR1 and CDR2: MRHNA and SNTAGT. The CDR3 has 16 residues. Deletions cut 5 bases from V and 1 base from J, with 17 bases between. Study-wide findings and caveats: Both blood CD4+ and CD8+ T cells showed clonal growth by week 6 at 0.1 to 3.0 mg/kg.

TCRdb's table, derived via immunoSEQ multiplex PCR, lists solely in-frame clones and lacks some. The table lists some 14,000 clones, around three quarters of them singletons. Material: CD4+ or CD8+ T cells sorted from blood, obtained in a trial of the OX40 agonist ivuxolimab. The receptor was derived from an adult with an advanced solid tumor such as melanoma, head and neck, liver or kidney cancer. The V call is TRBV6-4, the J call TRBJ1-1; tentative D call: TRBD1 (6 bases). This chain's CDR3 is CASSPNTGTTNTEAFF. CDR3 bases: TGTGCCAGCAGTCCCAATACCGGGACAACGAACACTGAAGCTTTCTTT.